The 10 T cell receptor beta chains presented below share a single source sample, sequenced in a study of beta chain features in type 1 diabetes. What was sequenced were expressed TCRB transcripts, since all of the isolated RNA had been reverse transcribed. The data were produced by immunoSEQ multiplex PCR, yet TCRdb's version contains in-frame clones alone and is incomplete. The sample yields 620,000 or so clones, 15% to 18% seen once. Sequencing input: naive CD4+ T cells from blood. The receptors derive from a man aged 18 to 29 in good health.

CDR3 residues: CASTPGPKGSQPQHF. CDR3 DNA sequence: TGTGCCAGCACCCCGGGACCCAAGGGAAGTCAGCCCCAGCATTTT. This rearrangement joins TRBV27 to TRBJ1-5, with D tentatively TRBD1 (5 bases). Germline V gives CDR1 MNHEY, CDR2 SMNVEV (reference sequence). The CDR3 covers 15 residues. V was cut by 7 bases and J by 6 bases, with 19 bases left in between.

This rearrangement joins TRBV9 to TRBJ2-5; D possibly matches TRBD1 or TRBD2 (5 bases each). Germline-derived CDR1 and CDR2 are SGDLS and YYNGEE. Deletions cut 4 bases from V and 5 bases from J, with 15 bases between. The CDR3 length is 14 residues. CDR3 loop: CASSLGRRDETQYF. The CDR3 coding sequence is TGTGCCAGCAGCTTAGGGCGCAGGGACGAGACCCAGTACTTC.

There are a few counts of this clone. Here the CDR3 DNA reads TGTGCCACCGCCCGACTGAGAAGCGGGAGGGGAGTGGAGGGCACAGATACGCAGTATTTT. This translates into CATARLRSGRGVEGTDTQYF. This rearrangement joins TRBV5-4 to TRBJ2-3, with 10 nucleotides matching TRBD2. This CDR3 contains 20 residues. V trimming: 9 bases; J trimming: 1 base; junction bases outside the gene matches: 23. CDR1 is SGHNT and CDR2 is YYREEE in the germline V gene (reference sequence).

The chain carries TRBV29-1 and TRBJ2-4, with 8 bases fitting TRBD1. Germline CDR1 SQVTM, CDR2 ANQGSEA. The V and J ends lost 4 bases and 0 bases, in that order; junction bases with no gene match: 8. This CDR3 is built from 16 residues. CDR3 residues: CSVGSGTGLAKNIQYF. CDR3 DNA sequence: TGCAGCGTTGGGTCCGGGACAGGACTAGCCAAAAACATTCAGTACTTC.

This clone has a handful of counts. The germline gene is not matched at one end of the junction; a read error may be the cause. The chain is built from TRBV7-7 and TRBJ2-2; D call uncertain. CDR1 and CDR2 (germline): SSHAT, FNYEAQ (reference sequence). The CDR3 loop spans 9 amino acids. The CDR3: CASSPELFF. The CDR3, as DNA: TGTGCTAGCAGCCCGGAGCTGTTTTTT.

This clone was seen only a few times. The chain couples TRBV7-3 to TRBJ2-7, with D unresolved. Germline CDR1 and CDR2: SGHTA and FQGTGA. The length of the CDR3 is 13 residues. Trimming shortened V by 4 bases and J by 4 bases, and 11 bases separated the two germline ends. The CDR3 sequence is CASSWGLFYEQYF. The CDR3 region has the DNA TGTGCCAGCAGCTGGGGTCTTTTTTACGAGCAGTACTTC.

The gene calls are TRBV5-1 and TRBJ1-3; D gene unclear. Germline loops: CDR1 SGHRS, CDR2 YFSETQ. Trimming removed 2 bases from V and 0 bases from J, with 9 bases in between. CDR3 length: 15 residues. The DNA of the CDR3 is TGCGCCAGCAGCTTCGAACGACTCTCTGGAAACACCATATATTTT. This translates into CASSFERLSGNTIYF.

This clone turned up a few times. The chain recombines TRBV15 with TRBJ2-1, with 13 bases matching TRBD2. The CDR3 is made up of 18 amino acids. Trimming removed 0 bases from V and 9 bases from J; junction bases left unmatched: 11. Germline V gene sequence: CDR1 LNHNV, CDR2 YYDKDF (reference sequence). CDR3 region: CATSRDRDGLAGAGEQFF. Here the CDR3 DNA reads TGTGCCACCAGCAGAGATAGGGACGGACTAGCGGGAGCTGGTGAGCAGTTCTTC. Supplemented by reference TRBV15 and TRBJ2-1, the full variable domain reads DAMVIQNPRYQVTQFGKPVTLSCSQTLNHNVMYWYQQKSSQAPKLLFHYYDKDFNNEADTPDNFQSRRPNTSFCFLDIRSPGLGDTAMYLCATSRDRDGLAGAGEQFFGPGTRLTVL.

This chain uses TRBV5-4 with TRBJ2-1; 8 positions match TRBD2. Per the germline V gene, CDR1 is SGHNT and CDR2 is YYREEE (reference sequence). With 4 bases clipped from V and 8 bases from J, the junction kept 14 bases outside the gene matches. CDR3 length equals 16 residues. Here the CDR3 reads CASSPGVAGWFYEQFF. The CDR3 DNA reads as TGTGCCAGCAGCCCCGGGGTAGCGGGATGGTTCTATGAGCAGTTCTTC. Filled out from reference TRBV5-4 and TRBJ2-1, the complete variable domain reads ETGVTQSPTHLIKTRGQQVTLRCSSQSGHNTVSWYQQALGQGPQFIFQYYREEENGRGNFPPRFSGLQFPNYSSELNVNALELDDSALYLCASSPGVAGWFYEQFFGPGTRLTVL.

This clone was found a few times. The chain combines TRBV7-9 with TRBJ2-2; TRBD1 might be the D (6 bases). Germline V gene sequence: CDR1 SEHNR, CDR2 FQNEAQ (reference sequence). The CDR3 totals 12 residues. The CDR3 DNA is TGTGCACAGGACAGGAACACCGGGGAGCTGTTTTTT. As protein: CAQDRNTGELFF.